These 13 T cell receptor beta chains share one sample of origin, sequenced in a study of cytomegalovirus exposure and HLA in healthy donors. The primer mix had 60 Vbeta and 13 Jbeta primers. Libraries were prepared by immunoSEQ multiplex PCR; TCRdb keeps only in-frame clonotypes and omits some of them. The profile shows around 180,000 clones, about four fifths of them singletons. The sample was PBMCs. These receptors all come from a man under 40 in good health and CMV-seropositive.

The rearrangement links TRBV7-3 to TRBJ2-3; 8 nucleotides match TRBD1. The CDR3 spans 15 residues. From germline, CDR1 is SGHTA and CDR2 FQGTGA. V lost 5 bases to trimming and J lost 0 bases; unmatched junction nucleotides: 4. CDR3 sequence: CASSDRGSSTDTQYF. CDR3 sequence (DNA): TGTGCCAGCAGCGACAGGGGTTCTAGCACAGATACGCAGTATTTT. The full variable domain, with the rest looked up from reference TRBV7-3 and TRBJ2-3, is GAGVSQTPSNKVTEKGKYVELRCDPISGHTALYWYRQSLGQGPEFLIYFQGTGAADDSGLPNDRFFAVRPEGSVSTLKIQRTERGDSAVYLCASSDRGSSTDTQYFGPGTRLTVL.

The V and J genes are TRBV2 and TRBJ2-3, with 7 bases identical to TRBD1. After removal of 7 bases from V and 2 bases from J, the junction contained 6 bases not matched to a gene. This CDR3 region has 14 residues. Looked up from germline, CDR1 is SNHLY and CDR2 is FYNNEI. The CDR3 region has the DNA TGTGCCAGCACCGACAGGGCCTCCACAGATACGCAGTATTTT. Translation gives CASTDRASTDTQYF.

This clone was detected only a few times. The chain recombines TRBV9 with TRBJ1-1; D is possibly TRBD1 (5 bases). From germline, CDR1 is SGDLS and CDR2 YYNGEE. Trimming cost V 0 bases and J 1 base, with 19 bases left between them. The CDR3 has 18 residues. The CDR3 loop is CASSVDPATGVRNTEAFF. The CDR3 coding sequence is TGTGCCAGCAGCGTAGACCCCGCCACGGGGGTTCGGAACACTGAAGCTTTCTTT. The whole variable domain, remainder taken from reference TRBV9 and TRBJ1-1, is DSGVTQTPKHLITATGQRVTLRCSPRSGDLSVYWYQQSLDQGLQFLIQYYNGEERAKGNILERFSAQQFPDLHSELNLSSLELGDSALYFCASSVDPATGVRNTEAFFGQGTRLTVV.

The chain has TRBV7-6 and TRBJ2-1; 11 nucleotides align to TRBD2. CDR1 is SGHVS, CDR2 FNYEAQ, per germline. V trimming: 5 bases; J trimming: 4 bases; junction bases outside the gene matches: 7. The CDR3 has 16 amino acids. The DNA of the CDR3 is TGTGCCAGCAGCGTGTCACTAGCGGGGGTTTACAATGAGCAGTTCTTC. This codes for CASSVSLAGVYNEQFF.

This clone was observed once. The rearrangement joins TRBV18 to TRBJ2-2, with D possibly matching TRBD2 (6 bases). Germline CDR1 and CDR2: KGHSH and LQKENI. Trimming took 4 bases from V and 5 from J, leaving 23 bases between them. CDR3 size: 18 residues. The CDR3 reads CASSREVDGPGDTGELFF. In DNA, the CDR3 is TGTGCCAGCTCACGGGAGGTCGATGGTCCAGGCGATACCGGGGAGCTGTTTTTT.

This chain uses TRBV5-1 with TRBJ2-7; 12 bases are a match to TRBD2. This CDR3 region has 14 residues. CDR1 is SGHRS and CDR2 is YFSETQ in the germline V gene. V shed 4 bases, J shed 5 bases, and the junction held 4 bases outside the gene matches. The CDR3 region is CASSPTSGSNEQYF. Here the CDR3 DNA reads TGCGCCAGCAGCCCGACTAGCGGGAGTAACGAGCAGTACTTC.

The CDR3 coding sequence is TGTCCTGGGAGCGCCCTGGACAGGGGAATCCAAAACATTCAGTACTTC. The encoded protein is CPGSALDRGIQNIQYF. V and J are TRBV22-1 and TRBJ2-4; the table's D call, TRBD1, was not checked against the DNA. TRBV22-1 is noted as a pseudogene. The CDR3 runs to 16 residues.

This chain uses TRBV28 with TRBJ2-7; weak D call: TRBD1 (6 bases). CDR3 length: 14 amino acids. V was clipped by 6 bases and J by 3 bases, with 15 bases between them. Germline-derived CDR1 and CDR2 are MDHEN and SYDVKM. The CDR3 region has the DNA TGTGCCAGCAGGTTAACAGGGTACTTCTACGAGCAGTACTTC. Translating it yields CASRLTGYFYEQYF.

The gene calls are TRBV5-1 and TRBJ2-5, with 12 bases matching TRBD2. The trim removed 0 bases at V and 5 bases at J, leaving 8 bases unmatched. Per the germline V gene, CDR1 is SGHRS and CDR2 is YFSETQ. The CDR3 is 17 residues long. As DNA, the CDR3 is TGCGCCAGCAGCTTGGGTCTAGCGGGAGGGGACGGGGAGACCCAGTACTTC. The encoded protein is CASSLGLAGGDGETQYF.

Details on this clone: Mismatch with germline at one junction end may stem from a read error. The rearrangement uses TRBV28 and TRBJ1-1, with 7 bases identical to TRBD1. The CDR3 runs to 15 residues. Germline V lookup: CDR1 MDHEN, CDR2 SYDVKM. The CDR3 sequence: CASSPHPGGNTEASF. The CDR3 nucleotides are TGTGCCAGCAGTCCTCACCCAGGGGGGAACACTGAAGCTTCCTTT.

The rearrangement links TRBV28 to TRBJ1-4; D call uncertain. The CDR3 is 14 residues long. Germline V lookup: CDR1 MDHEN, CDR2 SYDVKM. Trimming left V 4 bases short and J 7 bases short, with 13 bases between. CDR3 DNA sequence: TGTGCCAGCAGTTCGCTCGGTACGGGTGAAAAACTGTTTTTT. Amino acid sequence: CASSSLGTGEKLFF.

The J gene is TRBJ2-7, the V gene TRBV9; 8 bases fit TRBD2. This CDR3 spans 15 amino acids. The germline V gene encodes CDR1 SGDLS and CDR2 YYNGEE. The ends lost 3 bases at V and 3 bases at J; junction bases unmatched: 8. CDR3 coding DNA: TGTGCCAGCAGCGCACAACTAGCGGAGTTCTACGAGCAGTACTTC. Encoded protein: CASSAQLAEFYEQYF. The variable domain in full, completed from reference TRBV9 and TRBJ2-7, reads DSGVTQTPKHLITATGQRVTLRCSPRSGDLSVYWYQQSLDQGLQFLIQYYNGEERAKGNILERFSAQQFPDLHSELNLSSLELGDSALYFCASSAQLAEFYEQYFGPGTRLTVT.

V usage is TRBV28 and J usage is TRBJ2-3; 12 bases map to TRBD1. CDR1 is MDHEN and CDR2 is SYDVKM in the germline V gene. The J segment lost 4 bases and the V segment lost 11 bases, leaving 4 bases of the junction unmatched. CDR3 length equals 13 residues. The CDR3 reads CAGGTGGPDTQYF. The CDR3 nucleotides read TGTGCCGGTGGGACAGGGGGCCCAGATACGCAGTATTTT.